This TCR beta chain derives from a study of blood T cell repertoires in COVID-19. Study-wide background: The samples span acute and convalescent COVID-19 from the United States, Italy and Spain. PBMCs, B-cell-depleted T cells, or T cells provided the cDNA or gDNA that made up the material.

Authors' processing steps: Estimates of nucleated cell counts were drawn from the amplification of reference gene primers. Assay used: immunoSEQ multiplex PCR; TCRdb lists only in-frame clones, some missing. D and trimming come from the DNA, and the V and J calls and clone size come from that table. The data show 150,000 to 190,000 clones, with around 89% seen just once and 15% held by the top ten. Trimming at V came to 4 bases and at J to 3 bases, leaving 2 bases not matched to a gene. There are 14 residues in the CDR3. Germline CDR1 SNHLY, CDR2 FYNNEI. Specimen: peripheral blood. V and J are TRBV2 and TRBJ1-4; 7 bases map to TRBD1. The sequence was obtained from a woman between 35 and 50 years old with acute or convalescent COVID-19. CDR3 nucleotide sequence: TGTGCCAGCAGTGGGCAGGGGGCTAATGAAAAACTGTTTTTT. Amino acid sequence: CASSGQGANEKLFF.